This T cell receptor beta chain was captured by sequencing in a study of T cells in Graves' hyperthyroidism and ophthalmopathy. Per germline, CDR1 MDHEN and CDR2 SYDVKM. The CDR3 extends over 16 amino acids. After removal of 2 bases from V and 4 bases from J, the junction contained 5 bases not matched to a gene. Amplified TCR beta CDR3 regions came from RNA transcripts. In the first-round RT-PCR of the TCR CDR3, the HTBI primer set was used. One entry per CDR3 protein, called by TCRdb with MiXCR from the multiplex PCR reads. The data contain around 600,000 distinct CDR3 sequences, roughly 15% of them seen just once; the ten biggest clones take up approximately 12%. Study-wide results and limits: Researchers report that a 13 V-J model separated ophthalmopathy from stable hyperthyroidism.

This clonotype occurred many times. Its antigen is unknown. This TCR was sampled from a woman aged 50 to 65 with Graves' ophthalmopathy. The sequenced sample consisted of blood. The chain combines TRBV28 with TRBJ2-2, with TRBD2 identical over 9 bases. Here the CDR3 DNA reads TGTGCCAGCAGTTTAGCGGGAGGGCCCTCCACCGGGGAGCTGTTTTTT. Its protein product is CASSLAGGPSTGELFF. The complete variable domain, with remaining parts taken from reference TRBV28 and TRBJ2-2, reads DVKVTQSSRYLVKRTGEKVFLECVQDMDHENMFWYRQDPGLGLRLIYFSYDVKMKEKGDIPEGYSVSREKKERFSLILESASTNQTSMYLCASSLAGGPSTGELFFGEGSRLTVL.